What follows are 25 T cell receptor beta chains derived from one specimen sequenced in a study of cytomegalovirus exposure and HLA in healthy donors. PCR involved 60 Vbeta and 13 Jbeta primers. The table came from immunoSEQ multiplex PCR; TCRdb's copy has only in-frame clones and leaves some out. Of around 98,000 clones in the sample, 75% to 85% are singletons; the top ten hold about 3.8%. The sample taken for sequencing was PBMCs. Every receptor here comes from a woman in her thirties or forties in good health and CMV-seronegative.

For this clone: Relative to the germline gene, one junction end is altered; a read error may explain this. The chain couples TRBV2 to TRBJ1-5; 8 bases align to TRBD1. Looked up from germline, CDR1 is SNHLY and CDR2 is FYNNEI. The CDR3 has 14 amino acids. This CDR3 is CASNVQGAAQPQNF. In DNA, the CDR3 is TGTGCCAGCAATGTCCAGGGGGCTGCTCAGCCCCAGAATTTT.

The chain recombines TRBV6-1 with TRBJ1-5; D is perhaps TRBD1 (5 bases). CDR3 length: 14 amino acids. The V gene's germline CDR1 is MNHNS and CDR2 SASEGT. V lost 8 bases and J 7 bases, leaving 18 bases between the germline ends. CDR3 bases: TGTGCCAGCTGGTTATCCGACGGACAACAGCCCCAGCATTTT. It yields the protein CASWLSDGQQPQHF.

This clone was picked up one time. The V call is TRBV5-6, the J call TRBJ2-7, with 7 bases that match TRBD1. This CDR3 has 15 residues. With V trimmed by 4 bases and J by 0 bases, 7 bases remained unmatched. The germline gives CDR1 SGHDT, CDR2 YYEEEE. The CDR3 DNA reads TGTGCCAGCAGCCTATCCGGGACAGCCTCCTACGAGCAGTACTTC. It translates to CASSLSGTASYEQYF. Full variable domain (remainder filled in from reference TRBV5-6 and TRBJ2-7): DAGVTQSPTHLIKTRGQQVTLRCSPKSGHDTVSWYQQALGQGPQFIFQYYEEEERQRGNFPDRFSGHQFPNYSSELNVNALLLGDSALYLCASSLSGTASYEQYFGPGTRLTVT.

The chain joins TRBV29-1 to TRBJ2-3, with a tentative D call TRBD2 (6 bases). The CDR3 consists of 13 residues. Germline-derived CDR1 and CDR2 are SQVTM and ANQGSEA. Between the trimmed V and J ends, which lost 8 bases and 6 bases, there was a span of 18 bases. The CDR3 region is CSSGTLPPDTQYF. The CDR3 DNA follows: TGCAGCTCCGGGACTCTCCCCCCGGATACGCAGTATTTT.

The rearrangement links TRBV4-1 to TRBJ2-1; the D gene is possibly TRBD2 (6 bases). Between the trimmed V and J ends, which lost 0 bases and 2 bases, there was a span of 14 bases. The CDR3 totals 17 residues. The germline V gene encodes CDR1 MGHRA and CDR2 YSYEKL. The CDR3 sequence: CASSQDGGLLAYNEQFF. CDR3 in DNA: TGCGCCAGCAGCCAAGATGGGGGACTCCTCGCCTACAATGAGCAGTTCTTC.

The chain couples TRBV10-3 to TRBJ1-1; possibly TRBD1 for D (5 bases). Looked up from germline, CDR1 is ENHRY and CDR2 is SYGVKD. This CDR3 comprises 12 residues. The V end lost 4 bases, the J end lost 11 bases, and 14 bases lay between the germline ends. The CDR3 loop reads CAISGFEGRAFF. The CDR3, as DNA: TGTGCCATCAGTGGTTTCGAGGGGAGGGCTTTCTTT.

The chain has TRBV4-2 and TRBJ2-7; tentatively, D is TRBD1 (6 bases). This CDR3 is built from 16 residues. The germline V and J ends were trimmed by 3 bases and 3 bases, with 18 bases remaining between them. Germline assignment: CDR1 LGHNA and CDR2 YNFKEQ. The CDR3 DNA sequence: TGTGCCAGCAGCCATGACTTCGGACAGAACAGCTACGAGCAGTACTTC. This sequence encodes CASSHDFGQNSYEQYF.

V and J are TRBV19 and TRBJ2-3; TRBD2 matches 10 bases. V dropped 5 bases and J dropped 2; count of bases not matched to a gene: 7. This CDR3 spans 16 amino acids. Per the germline V gene, CDR1 is LNHDA and CDR2 is SQIVND (reference sequence). The CDR3 reads CASSRAGGLSTDTQYF. The CDR3 DNA reads as TGTGCCAGTAGTCGAGCGGGGGGGCTGTCCACAGATACGCAGTATTTT.

This chain links TRBV10-3 with TRBJ2-7; D ambiguous. V lost 6 bases and J 2 bases, leaving 8 bases between the germline ends. Looked up from germline, CDR1 is ENHRY and CDR2 is SYGVKD. The CDR3 length is 12 residues. CDR3 amino acids: CAISPEAYEQYF. Here the CDR3 DNA reads TGTGCCATCAGCCCAGAGGCCTACGAGCAGTACTTC.

V and J are TRBV5-1 and TRBJ2-3; 7 nucleotides match TRBD2. J gave up 6 bases and V 0 bases, and 4 bases lay outside the gene matches. The CDR3 spans 14 residues. Germline lookup yields CDR1 SGHRS and CDR2 YFSETQ. The CDR3 spells CASSLGTRADTQYF. For the CDR3, the DNA is TGCGCCAGCAGCTTGGGGACTAGAGCTGATACGCAGTATTTT. Combining the CDR3 with reference TRBV5-1 and TRBJ2-3 gives the whole variable domain KAGVTQTPRYLIKTRGQQVTLSCSPISGHRSVSWYQQTPGQGLQFLFEYFSETQRNKGNFPGRFSGRQFSNSRSEMNVSTLELGDSALYLCASSLGTRADTQYFGPGTRLTVL.

The chain uses TRBV5-1 and TRBJ2-2, with TRBD2 as a possible D gene (5 bases). The CDR3 loop spans 14 amino acids. Looked up from germline, CDR1 is SGHRS and CDR2 is YFSETQ. V shed 6 bases and J shed 3 bases, with 12 bases lying between them. Here the CDR3 DNA reads TGCGCCAGCAAGAGGATCGGGGACACCGGGGAGCTGTTTTTT. It translates to CASKRIGDTGELFF.

The chain combines TRBV19 with TRBJ1-5; D gene ambiguous. Trimming removed 2 bases from V and 11 bases from J, with 7 bases in between. In germline, CDR1 is LNHDA, CDR2 SQIVND (reference sequence). This CDR3 region has 11 residues. CDR3 nucleotides: TGTGCCAGTAGTATACCCGGGGCCCAGCATTTT. Amino acid sequence: CASSIPGAQHF. The complete variable domain, with remaining parts taken from reference TRBV19 and TRBJ1-5, reads DGGITQSPKYLFRKEGQNVTLSCEQNLNHDAMYWYRQDPGQGLRLIYYSQIVNDFQKGDIAEGYSVSREKKESFPLTVTSAQKNPTAFYLCASSIPGAQHFGDGTRLSIL.

The V gene is TRBV19, the J gene TRBJ1-6; no firm D call. V was trimmed by 3 bases and J by 6 bases, leaving 18 bases between them. The CDR3 spans 17 residues. Germline-derived CDR1 and CDR2 are LNHDA and SQIVND (reference sequence). The CDR3, as DNA: TGTGCCAGTAGTATGACGCAAATCTCGGGTCCTAATTCACCCCTCCACTTT. Protein: CASSMTQISGPNSPLHF.

The V call is TRBV2, the J call TRBJ2-7; 9 bases agree with TRBD1. Germline V CDR1 and CDR2: SNHLY, FYNNEI. The CDR3 extends over 14 amino acids. V gave up 5 bases and J gave up 7 bases; unmatched junction bases: 9. The CDR3 sequence: CASSTDRGIGEQYF. DNA of the CDR3: TGTGCCAGCAGTACAGACAGGGGGATAGGGGAGCAGTACTTC. Drawing the rest from reference TRBV2 and TRBJ2-7, the complete variable domain is EPEVTQTPSHQVTQMGQEVILRCVPISNHLYFYWYRQILGQKVEFLVSFYNNEISEKSEIFDDQFSVERPDGSNFTLKIRSTKLEDSAMYFCASSTDRGIGEQYFGPGTRLTVT.

This clone was seen a few times. J is TRBJ1-1 and V is TRBV5-1, with 9 bases that match TRBD1. CDR3 length: 14 residues. The ends lost 7 bases at V and 4 bases at J; junction bases unmatched: 8. Germline V gene sequence: CDR1 SGHRS, CDR2 YFSETQ. This CDR3 reads CASGGDREGTEAFF. The CDR3 region has the DNA TGCGCCAGCGGGGGGGACAGGGAGGGCACTGAAGCTTTCTTT. The variable domain in full, completed from reference TRBV5-1 and TRBJ1-1, reads KAGVTQTPRYLIKTRGQQVTLSCSPISGHRSVSWYQQTPGQGLQFLFEYFSETQRNKGNFPGRFSGRQFSNSRSEMNVSTLELGDSALYLCASGGDREGTEAFFGQGTRLTVV.

V and J are TRBV10-3 and TRBJ1-1, with D possibly matching TRBD1 (5 bases). This CDR3 region has 15 residues. V shed 5 bases and J shed 1 base, with 14 bases lying between them. Germline loops: CDR1 ENHRY, CDR2 SYGVKD. CDR3 DNA sequence: TGTGCCATCAGTCCCTCGGTGGGGGGGAACACTGAAGCTTTCTTT. Translating gives CAISPSVGGNTEAFF.

The genes are TRBV5-1 and TRBJ2-2, with D possibly being TRBD2 (6 bases). Germline assignment: CDR1 SGHRS and CDR2 YFSETQ. V lost 4 bases and J 5 bases, leaving 15 bases between the germline ends. CDR3 length: 15 amino acids. CDR3 coding DNA: TGCGCCAGCAGCCTCGGAAGTGGAGGGACCGGGGAGCTGTTTTTT. Protein sequence: CASSLGSGGTGELFF.

The chain uses TRBV6-5 and TRBJ1-2; D call uncertain. The CDR3 consists of 14 residues. Trimming removed 0 bases from V and 3 bases from J, with 8 bases in between. The germline V gene has CDR1 MNHEY and CDR2 SVGAGI. CDR3 DNA: TGTGCCAGCAGTTACTCATCCGGGTACTATGGCTACACCTTC. Protein: CASSYSSGYYGYTF.

The chain links TRBV6-5 to TRBJ2-5; 8 bases match TRBD1. The end of the DNA fits TRBJ2-7 better, so the J call may be wrong. Germline CDR1 MNHEY, CDR2 SVGAGI. This CDR3 is 15 amino acids long. In DNA form, the CDR3 reads TGTGCCAGCAGTTACTACGGCAGGGGGCCTTACGAGCAGTACTTC. Residues: CASSYYGRGPYEQYF.

In this sample, this clone turned up a few times. V is TRBV19 and J is TRBJ2-1; D is uncertain. Germline V gene data show CDR1 as LNHDA and CDR2 as SQIVND (reference sequence). The CDR3 contains 14 residues. The ends were cut back, 9 bases at V and 5 bases at J, with 17 bases in the middle. The CDR3 nucleotides are TGTGCCAGCGCTCCGAGAAGTAGTGACAATGAGCAGTTCTTC. Encoded protein: CASAPRSSDNEQFF.

This clone has just one count. The chain is built from TRBV28 and TRBJ2-5, with 9 bases that match TRBD1. Trimming cost V 4 bases and J 5 bases; bases outside gene matches: 5. Germline CDR1 MDHEN, CDR2 SYDVKM. The CDR3 covers 14 residues. CDR3 sequence reads: CASSSGQGGETQYF. The CDR3 nucleotides read TGTGCCAGCAGTTCGGGACAGGGAGGCGAGACCCAGTACTTC.

The chain joins TRBV6-6 to TRBJ1-6, with a possible D match to TRBD1 (6 bases). Germline V gene data show CDR1 as MNHNY and CDR2 as SVGAGI (reference sequence). This CDR3 is built from 15 residues. Trimming shortened V by 5 bases and J by 4 bases, and 12 bases separated the two germline ends. The chain's CDR3 is CASSTGQAYNSPLHF. CDR3 in DNA: TGTGCCAGCAGTACAGGGCAGGCGTATAATTCACCCCTCCACTTT.

The rearrangement links TRBV9 to TRBJ1-4, with 7 bases lining up with TRBD1. The CDR3 is 15 amino acids. V shed 0 bases and J 8 bases; nucleotides not matched to a gene: 7. Germline V lookup: CDR1 SGDLS, CDR2 YYNGEE. In DNA, the CDR3 is TGTGCCAGCAGCGTAGCTGGAACAGGGGTCGAAAAACTGTTTTTT. Translated, it gives CASSVAGTGVEKLFF.

The chain has TRBV7-2 and TRBJ1-6; D gene uncertain. The germline V gene has CDR1 SGHTA and CDR2 FQGNSA. Between the trimmed V and J ends, which lost 0 bases and 0 bases, there was a span of 3 bases. The CDR3 has 15 residues. The CDR3 sequence is CASSLASSYNSPLHF. The CDR3 DNA follows: TGTGCCAGCAGCTTAGCCAGCTCCTATAATTCACCCCTCCACTTT. Combining the CDR3 with reference TRBV7-2 and TRBJ1-6 gives the whole variable domain GAGVSQSPSNKVTEKGKDVELRCDPISGHTALYWYRQSLGQGLEFLIYFQGNSAPDKSGLPSDRFSAERTGGSVSTLTIQRTQQEDSAVYLCASSLASSYNSPLHFGNGTRLTVT.

The rearrangement joins TRBV14 to TRBJ2-2; D perhaps matches TRBD1 (5 bases). From germline, CDR1 is SGHDN and CDR2 FVKESK. This CDR3 is built from 15 residues. V lost 0 bases to trimming and J lost 8 bases, with 13 bases between them. The CDR3: CASSQEPRVRGELFF. The CDR3 DNA sequence: TGTGCCAGCAGCCAAGAGCCCAGGGTTCGAGGGGAGCTGTTTTTT.